This entry lists 3 T cell receptor beta chains sequenced from one sample in a study of shared clonotypes between healthy human individuals. Assay: immunoSEQ multiplex PCR; the TCRdb copy retains only in-frame clones and omits some. Seen here are 450,000 to 500,000 clones, roughly 80% observed once, and the top ten hold around 11%. The sequenced sample was PBMCs. The receptor set was obtained from a woman aged 40 to 55 in good health. Some clones in this sample may be carry-over from other donors' samples.

This chain joins TRBV5-6 and TRBJ1-1; D possibly corresponds to TRBD1 (6 bases). Germline CDR1 and CDR2: SGHDT and YYEEEE. With 6 bases removed from V and 0 bases from J, the gap between germline ends came to 15 bases. The CDR3 runs 15 residues. This CDR3 reads CASNPRDKLNTEAFF. The CDR3 DNA sequence: TGTGCCAGCAATCCCCGGGACAAATTGAACACTGAAGCTTTCTTT.

The rearrangement uses TRBV10-3 and TRBJ2-1; TRBD2 aligns across 7 bases. Germline lookup yields CDR1 ENHRY and CDR2 SYGVKD. The CDR3 consists of 14 residues. With 6 bases clipped from V and 6 bases from J, the junction kept 8 bases outside the gene matches. CDR3: CAIRGAGRTNEQFF. CDR3 DNA sequence: TGTGCCATCAGGGGAGCGGGAAGAACCAATGAGCAGTTCTTC.

In its sample, this clone was seen once. The CDR3 region has the DNA TGCGCCAGCAGCCTCGGACTAGAATCCACCCTAACCGGGGAGCTGTTTTTT. Its translation: CASSLGLESTLTGELFF. The V and J genes are TRBV4-1 and TRBJ2-2, with TRBD2 identical over 7 bases. V shed 4 bases, J shed 5 bases, and the junction held 13 bases outside the gene matches. This CDR3 is 17 amino acids long. Germline loops: CDR1 MGHRA, CDR2 YSYEKL.